One TCR beta chain is described in this entry. Germline V gene sequence: CDR1 KGHDR, CDR2 SFDVKD. V trimming: 1 base; J trimming: 1 base; junction bases outside the gene matches: 1. The length of the CDR3 is 15 residues. The repertoire was sequenced with immunoSEQ multiplex PCR; TCRdb's copy has only in-frame clones and lacks some. This sample has a few hundred thousand clones, with about 87% found just once. This record comes from a study of blood T cell repertoires in COVID-19. This TCR came from a woman aged 45-65 years who had recovered from COVID-19. This chain connects TRBV24-1 to TRBJ2-5; 8 bases line up with TRBD2. Sequencing was done on a sample of PBMCs or T cells enriched from blood (not recorded which). The CDR3 region has the DNA TGTGCCACCAGTGATTTAGCGGGGGCCCAAGAGACCCAGTACTTC. Translation: CATSDLAGAQETQYF.